The clone carrying this T cell receptor beta chain has ten or more counts. The antigen remains unidentified. This CDR3 is 14 amino acids long. CDR1 is SEHNR, CDR2 FQNEAQ, per germline (reference sequence). Unmatched junction bases numbered 2, after V lost 4 bases and J lost 4 bases. TCRdb ran MiXCR on the PCR reads and lists one entry per CDR3 protein. The profile covers 600,000 to 650,000 distinct CDR3 sequences, with just under 20% appearing a single time and roughly 0.9% taken by the ten largest. This entry is derived from a study of molecular identifiers for immune sequencing clone quantification. General observations from the study: One cell's worth of spiked Jurkat TCR RNA was reportedly detectable among 1 million or so naive cells.

The sequenced sample consisted of naive CD8+ T cells from blood, with Jurkat cell RNA spiked in. The subset is: FACS-sorted CD8+CD4-CCR7+CD45RA+ naive T cells. This TCR derives from a human donor in good health. Some libraries in this study had Jurkat cell RNA spiked in. V usage is TRBV7-9 and J usage is TRBJ1-2; the match to TRBD1 covers 11 bases. The CDR3 spells CASSSGTGGYGYTF. CDR3 nucleotide sequence: TGTGCCAGCAGCTCCGGGACAGGGGGCTATGGCTACACCTTC.